This TCR beta chain was observed in a study of CD8 T cells in ankylosing spondylitis. Germline CDR1 is MNHEY and CDR2 is SVGAGI. This CDR3 has 14 residues. V shed 7 bases and J shed 5 bases, with 17 bases lying between them. A single record per CDR3 protein comes from TCRdb applying MiXCR to the 5' RACE reads. Of over 95,000 distinct CDR3 sequences detected, over 6.5% appear once; the ten largest clones hold nearly 10%. This clonotype was counted at least ten times. This rearrangement joins TRBV6-5 to TRBJ2-5; a weak D match, TRBD1 (6 bases). This receptor was taken from a male donor with ankylosing spondylitis or in good health (not recorded which). The material sequenced was blood, either unsorted or a sorted T cell fraction (not recorded which). The CDR3 bases are TGTGCCAGCACCCGGGATGGGGGCGGGGAGACCCAGTACTTC. It encodes CASTRDGGGETQYF.